This entry describes one TCR beta chain. The CDR3 has 15 amino acids. After removal of 4 bases from V and 9 bases from J, the junction contained 9 bases not matched to a gene. Using its own MiXCR run on the RT-PCR reads, TCRdb lists one record per CDR3 protein. This table has hundreds of thousands of distinct CDR3 sequences, approximately 15% appearing once. Sequenced input: memory CD4+ T cells from blood. The clonotype comes from a female donor in good health, serving as a healthy control. The V gene is TRBV12-3 or TRBV12-4, the J gene TRBJ2-1, with 10 bases matching TRBD2. CDR3 sequence: CASSSSGGASGEQFF. The CDR3 DNA is TGTGCCAGCAGTTCGAGCGGGGGGGCGTCGGGTGAGCAGTTCTTC.